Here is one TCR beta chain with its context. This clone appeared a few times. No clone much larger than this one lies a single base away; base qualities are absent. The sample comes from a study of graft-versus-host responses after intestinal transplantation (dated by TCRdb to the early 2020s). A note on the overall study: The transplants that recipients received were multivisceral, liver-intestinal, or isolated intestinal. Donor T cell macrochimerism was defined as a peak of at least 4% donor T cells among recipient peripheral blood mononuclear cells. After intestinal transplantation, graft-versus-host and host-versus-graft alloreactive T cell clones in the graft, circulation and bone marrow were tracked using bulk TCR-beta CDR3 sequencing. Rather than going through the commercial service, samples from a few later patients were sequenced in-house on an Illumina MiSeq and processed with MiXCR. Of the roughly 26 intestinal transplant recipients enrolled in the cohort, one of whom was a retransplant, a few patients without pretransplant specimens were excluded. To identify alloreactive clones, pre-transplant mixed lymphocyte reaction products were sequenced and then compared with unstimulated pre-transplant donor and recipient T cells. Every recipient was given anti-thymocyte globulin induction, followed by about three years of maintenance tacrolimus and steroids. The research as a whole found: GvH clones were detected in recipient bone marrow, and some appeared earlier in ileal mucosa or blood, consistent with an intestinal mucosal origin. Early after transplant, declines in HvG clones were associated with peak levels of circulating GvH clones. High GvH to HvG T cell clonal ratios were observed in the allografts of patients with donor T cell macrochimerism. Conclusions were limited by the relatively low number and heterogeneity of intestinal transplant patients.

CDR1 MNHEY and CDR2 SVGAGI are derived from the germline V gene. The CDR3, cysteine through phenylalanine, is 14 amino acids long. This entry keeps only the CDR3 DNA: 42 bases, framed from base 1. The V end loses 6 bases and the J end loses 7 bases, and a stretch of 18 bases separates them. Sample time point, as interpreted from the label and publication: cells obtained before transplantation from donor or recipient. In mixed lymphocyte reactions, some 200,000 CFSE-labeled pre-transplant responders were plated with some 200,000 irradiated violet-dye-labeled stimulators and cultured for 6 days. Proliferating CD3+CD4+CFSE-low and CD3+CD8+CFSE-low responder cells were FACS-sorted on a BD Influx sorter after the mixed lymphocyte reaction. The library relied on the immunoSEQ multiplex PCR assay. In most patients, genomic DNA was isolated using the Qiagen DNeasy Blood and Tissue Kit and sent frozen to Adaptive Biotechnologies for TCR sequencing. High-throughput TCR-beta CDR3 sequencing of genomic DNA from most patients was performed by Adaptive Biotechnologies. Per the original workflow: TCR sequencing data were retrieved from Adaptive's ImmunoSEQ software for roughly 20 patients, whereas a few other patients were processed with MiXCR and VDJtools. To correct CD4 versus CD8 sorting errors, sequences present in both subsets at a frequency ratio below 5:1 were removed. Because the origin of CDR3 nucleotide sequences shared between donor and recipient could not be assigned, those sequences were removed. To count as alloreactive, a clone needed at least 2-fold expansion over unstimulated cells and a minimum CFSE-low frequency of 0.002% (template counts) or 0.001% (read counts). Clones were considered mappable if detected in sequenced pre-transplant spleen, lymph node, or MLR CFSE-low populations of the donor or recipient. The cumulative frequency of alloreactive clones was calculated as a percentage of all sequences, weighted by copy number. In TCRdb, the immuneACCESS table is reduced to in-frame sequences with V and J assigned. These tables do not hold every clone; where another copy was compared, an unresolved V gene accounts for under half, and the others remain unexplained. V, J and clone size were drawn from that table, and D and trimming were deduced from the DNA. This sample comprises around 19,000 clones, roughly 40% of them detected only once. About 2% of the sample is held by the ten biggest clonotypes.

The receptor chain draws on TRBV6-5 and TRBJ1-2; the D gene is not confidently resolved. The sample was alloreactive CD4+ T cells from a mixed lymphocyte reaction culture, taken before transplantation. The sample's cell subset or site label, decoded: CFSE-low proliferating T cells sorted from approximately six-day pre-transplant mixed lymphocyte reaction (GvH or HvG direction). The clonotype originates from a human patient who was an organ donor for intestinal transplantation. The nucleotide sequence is TGTGCCAGCAGCCAGACCGCCGTTTTTGCTGGCTACACCTTC. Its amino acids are CASSQTAVFAGYTF.